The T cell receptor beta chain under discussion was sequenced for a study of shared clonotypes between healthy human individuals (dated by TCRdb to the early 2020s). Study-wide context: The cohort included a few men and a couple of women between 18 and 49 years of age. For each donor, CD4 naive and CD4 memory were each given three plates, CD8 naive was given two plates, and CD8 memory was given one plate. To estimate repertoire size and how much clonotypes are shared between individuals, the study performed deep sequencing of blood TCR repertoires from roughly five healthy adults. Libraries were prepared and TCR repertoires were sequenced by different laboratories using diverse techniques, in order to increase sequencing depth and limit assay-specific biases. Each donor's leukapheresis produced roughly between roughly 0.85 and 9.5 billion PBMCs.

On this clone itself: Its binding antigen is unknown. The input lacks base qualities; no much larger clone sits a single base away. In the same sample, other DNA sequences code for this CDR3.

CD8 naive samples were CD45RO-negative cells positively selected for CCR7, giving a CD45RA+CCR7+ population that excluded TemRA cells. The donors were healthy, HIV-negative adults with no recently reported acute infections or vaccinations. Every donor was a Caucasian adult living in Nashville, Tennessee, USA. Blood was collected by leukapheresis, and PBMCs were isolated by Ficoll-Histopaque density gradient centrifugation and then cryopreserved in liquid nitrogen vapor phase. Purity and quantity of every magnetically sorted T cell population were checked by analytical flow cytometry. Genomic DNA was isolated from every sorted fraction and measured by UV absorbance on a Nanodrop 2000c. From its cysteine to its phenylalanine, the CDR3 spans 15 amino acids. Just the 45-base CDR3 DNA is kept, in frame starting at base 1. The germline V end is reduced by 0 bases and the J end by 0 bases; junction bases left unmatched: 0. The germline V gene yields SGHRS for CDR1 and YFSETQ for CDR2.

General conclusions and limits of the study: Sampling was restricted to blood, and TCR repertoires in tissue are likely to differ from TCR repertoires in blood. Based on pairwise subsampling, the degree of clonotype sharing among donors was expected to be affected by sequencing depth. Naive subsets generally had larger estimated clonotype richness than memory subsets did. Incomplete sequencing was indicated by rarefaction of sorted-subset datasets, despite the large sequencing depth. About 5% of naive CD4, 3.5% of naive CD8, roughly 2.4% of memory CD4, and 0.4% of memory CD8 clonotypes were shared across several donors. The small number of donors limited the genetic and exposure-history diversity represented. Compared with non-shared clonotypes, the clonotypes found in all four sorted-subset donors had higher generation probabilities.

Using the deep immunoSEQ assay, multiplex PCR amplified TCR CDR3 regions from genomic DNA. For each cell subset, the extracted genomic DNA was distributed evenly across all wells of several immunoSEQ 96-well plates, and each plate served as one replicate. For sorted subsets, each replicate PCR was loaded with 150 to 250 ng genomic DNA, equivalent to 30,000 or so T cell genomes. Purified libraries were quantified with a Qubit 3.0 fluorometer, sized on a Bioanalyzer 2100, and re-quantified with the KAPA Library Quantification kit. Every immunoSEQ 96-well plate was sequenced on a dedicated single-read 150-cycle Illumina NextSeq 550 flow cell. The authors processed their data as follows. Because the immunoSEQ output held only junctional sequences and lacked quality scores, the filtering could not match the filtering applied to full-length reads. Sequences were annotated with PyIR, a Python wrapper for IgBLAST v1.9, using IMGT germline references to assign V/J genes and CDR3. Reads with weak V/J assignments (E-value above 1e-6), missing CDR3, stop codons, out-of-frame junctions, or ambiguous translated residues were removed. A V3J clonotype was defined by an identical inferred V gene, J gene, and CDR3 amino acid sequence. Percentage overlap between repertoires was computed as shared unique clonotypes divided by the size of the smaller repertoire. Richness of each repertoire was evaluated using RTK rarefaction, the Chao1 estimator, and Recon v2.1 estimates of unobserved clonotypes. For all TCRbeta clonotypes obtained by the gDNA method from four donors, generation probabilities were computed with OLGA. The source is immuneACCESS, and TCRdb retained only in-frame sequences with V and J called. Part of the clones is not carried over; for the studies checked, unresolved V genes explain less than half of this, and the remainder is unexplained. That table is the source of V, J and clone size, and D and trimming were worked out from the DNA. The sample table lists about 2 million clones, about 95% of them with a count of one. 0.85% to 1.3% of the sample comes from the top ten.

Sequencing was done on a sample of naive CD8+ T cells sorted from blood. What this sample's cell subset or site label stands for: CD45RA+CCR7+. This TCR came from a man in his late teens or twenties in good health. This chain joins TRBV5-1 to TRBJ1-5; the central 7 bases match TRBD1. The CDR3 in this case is CASSLAGGSNQPQHF. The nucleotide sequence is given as TGCGCCAGCAGCTTGGCAGGGGGTAGCAATCAGCCCCAGCATTTT.